This T cell receptor beta chain was captured by sequencing in a study of blood T cells in healthy people across ages (dated by TCRdb to about 2015). Background on the whole study: In model experiments, template switching captured roughly one uniquely barcoded TCR beta cDNA molecule for every two T cells. Age-related changes in TCR beta repertoire diversity were measured in the study by deep sequencing normalized with unique cDNA molecular identifiers. Four age groups were formed from the donors: young (average roughly 16 years), middle-aged (around 40), aged (approximately 60) and long-lived (approximately 80). Donors of different ages were randomly distributed across sequencing lanes to avoid experimental bias. Two additional independent replicas of 1 million unique cDNA reads from the same blood draw were analyzed for two donors (one aged 18 to 30 and one aged 80 or older).

General study outcomes and caveats: Donor CMV infection status was unknown, potentially confounding age-related changes in expanded clonotypes. Compared with the aged group, the long-lived group had more naive CD4+ T cells, fewer expanded clones and increased TCR diversity, a pattern suggesting age selection. Estimates of total diversity based on one million sequenced T cells were considered lower bounds and underestimates. Conclusive comparison of naive and antigen-experienced compartments was prevented by the profiling of bulk unsorted PBMCs. There was a strong correlation between observed TCR beta diversity and the percentage of naive T cells measured by flow cytometry. As age increased, observed TCR beta diversity per million T cells dropped in a roughly linear way, and a significant reduction was already evident by age roughly 40.

The 35 to 40 donors, aged about 6 to 95 years, were systemically healthy Caucasian individuals from Russia. Each donor gave around 9.8 milliliters of peripheral blood, collected into EDTA-treated Vacutainer tubes. Ficoll-Paque density-gradient centrifugation was used to isolate PBMCs, with at least 6.5 million per sample. Trizol reagent was used to extract total RNA from PBMCs, with at least 5.5 micrograms per sample. Naive CD45RAhigh/CD27high T cell percentages were measured by flow cytometry on a PBMC aliquot from every donor. Library method: 5' RACE. Data came from an Illumina HiSeq 2500. A second PCR of about 7 to 12 cycles was run with a J-beta primer mix and a sample-barcoded 5' primer. A template-switch 5' adaptor carrying 12 random nucleotides introduced a unique molecular identifier onto each TCR beta cDNA molecule. At least 2.5 million CDR3-containing paired-end reads were obtained from each sample. First-strand cDNA was synthesized from all RNA with the Mint cDNA synthesis kit, primed by a TRBC-specific oligonucleotide. All cDNA was treated with uracil-DNA glycosylase and then went through a first 18-cycle PCR with the universal primers M1SS and BC2_uni_R. The authors' analysis ran thus. For normalization, 1 million high-quality reads were randomly selected from each sample, with every read carrying a distinct molecular identifier. Reads with shared molecular identifiers were discarded instead of being binned into consensus sequences. MiTCR, set to a Q25 quality threshold and the strictest error-elimination algorithm, was used for CDR3 identification, clonotype clustering and error correction. A nonparametric unseen species model with Euler transformation was used to estimate a lower bound on total TCR beta diversity. TCRdb reran the public reads through fastp at Q25 and MiXCR, keeping productive beta chains. Under each unique CDR3 protein, matching rows form one entry showing the most common genes and DNA. TCRdb, not the original authors, processed these V and J calls. The sample table records 1.4 million or so distinct CDR3 sequences; about 45% of these occur just once. The ten most abundant clones make up about 4% of the sample.

Concerning this clonotype: Its cognate antigen has yet to be identified. No qualities accompany the bases; no much larger clone lies one base away.

Material for sequencing was blood. The sequence was collected from a woman younger than 30 in good health.

The CDR3 region reads CASSFFEGAEQYF. The DNA sequence follows: TGTGCCAGCAGTTTCTTTGAGGGTGCCGAGCAGTACTTC. The sequence is built from TRBV12-3 or TRBV12-4 and TRBJ2-7, with TRBD2 perhaps the D gene, on 5 matching bases. V and J are truncated by 3 bases and 6 bases respectively, leaving an intervening sequence of 12 bases. Counted from cysteine to phenylalanine, this CDR3 has 13 amino acids. Left in the record is the CDR3 DNA by itself, 39 bases read in frame from the first base.